Sequencing of this T cell receptor (beta chain) was carried out in a study of technical replicates of blood from a handful of donors. Here immunoSEQ multiplex PCR was the method, and the copy in TCRdb shows in-frame clones only, minus some. The sample contains approximately 50,000 clones, 85% to 90% of which appear only once. CDR1 SNHLY and CDR2 FYNNEI come from the germline V gene. This CDR3 has 16 amino acids. V was pared by 2 bases and J by 2 bases, with 12 bases between. The V call is TRBV2, the J call TRBJ2-2; perhaps TRBD2 as D (6 bases). Sample: PBMCs. This clonotype originated in a human donor in good health. Some clones in this sample may be carry-over from other donors' samples. The CDR3 sequence is CASSESDGGNTGELFF. The CDR3 DNA sequence: TGTGCCAGCAGTGAATCGGACGGGGGTAACACCGGGGAGCTGTTTTTT.